This is a list of T cell receptor beta chains from one sample in a study of persistence of HIV-infected CD4 T cells. Profiling relied on immunoSEQ multiplex PCR, and the TCRdb table lists in-frame clones only, not all of them. The table lists over 35,000 clones, about 89% of them singletons. Antigen specificity for these receptors is unknown. This material consisted of CD4+ T cells sorted from PBMCs after roughly 19-hour stimulation, taken from a patient who received antiretroviral therapy. Source of these receptors: an adult man with HIV who was CMV-seropositive. The CDR3 runs from the conserved cysteine through the conserved F or W. D genes are given only for firm matches. Clone sizes are given selectively: once, few, many, or a class where the clone is expanded.

v_call	d_call	j_call	clone_size	cdr3_nt	cdr3_aa
TRBV7-6	-	TRBJ1-4	-	TGTGCCAGCAGCTCCGGGCTAGGTCAGGGGGAAAAACTGTTTTTT	CASSSGLGQGEKLFF
TRBV30	-	TRBJ1-2	-	TGTGCCTGGAGTGTTAACCGGGCGCGATATGGCTACACCTTC	CAWSVNRARYGYTF
TRBV27	-	TRBJ1-6	-	TGTGCCAGCAGCCTCGAGGGGAGGGGTTATTCACCCCTCCACTTT	CASSLEGRGYSPLHF
TRBV7-9	-	TRBJ2-6	-	TGTGCCATCCTATTCCCCGAGAGCTCTGGGGCCAACGTCCTGACTTTC	CAILFPESSGANVLTF
TRBV6-6	-	TRBJ1-2	-	TGTGCCAGCGGCCTCGGGACATCCTCCTACACCTTC	CASGLGTSSYTF
TRBV2	-	TRBJ1-1	-	TGTGCCAGCAGTGAAAGACGCACTGAAGCTTTCTTT	CASSERRTEAFF
TRBV5-1	TRBD2	TRBJ2-1	once	TGCGCCAGCAGCTTGTTTAGCGGGGAGTACAATGAGCAGTTCTTC	CASSLFSGEYNEQFF
TRBV6-5	TRBD2	TRBJ2-5	-	TGTGCCAGCAGTTATAGCGGGGGGACCCAAGAGACCCAGTACTTC	CASSYSGGTQETQYF
TRBV29-1	-	TRBJ2-7	once	TGCAGCGTTGCTAGAAGGGGTGGGAACGAGCAGTACTTC	CSVARRGGNEQYF
TRBV6-6	TRBD1	TRBJ2-3	once	TGTGCCAGCAGTTACCAACAGGGGAAAAGCACAGATACGCAGTATTTT	CASSYQQGKSTDTQYF
TRBV11-2	TRBD1	TRBJ2-7	-	TGTGCCAGCAGCTTACCTGCTTGGGACAGGGTTTCCGAGCAGTACTTC	CASSLPAWDRVSEQYF
TRBV7-3	TRBD1	TRBJ2-3	once	TGTGCCAGCAGCCCCAGTTTAGGGACAGGGGATTCAGATACGCAGTATTTT	CASSPSLGTGDSDTQYF
TRBV7-9	-	TRBJ1-4	-	TGTGCCCCTCACGAGCCCCGCGCTGAAAAACTGTTTTTT	CAPHEPRAEKLFF
TRBV30	-	TRBJ2-5	-	TGTGCCTGGAGTGTACCAGGTGTGCAAGAGACCCAGTACTTC	CAWSVPGVQETQYF
TRBV9	-	TRBJ2-1	once	TGTGCCAGCAGCGCTCAACGGGGTGAGCAGTTCTTC	CASSAQRGEQFF
TRBV19	TRBD1	TRBJ2-3	-	TGTGCCAGTAGTATACTTCGACAGGGGGCGCAGGACATCCCCACAGATACGCAGTATTTT	CASSILRQGAQDIPTDTQYF
TRBV19	-	TRBJ2-7	-	TGTGCCAGTAGCTCCCGGGACGGGCTAGGGAACGAGCAGTACTTC	CASSSRDGLGNEQYF
TRBV12-3/TRBV12-4	TRBD1	TRBJ2-7	once	TGTGCCAGCAGTTCGGGACAGGGGCTTCGGCGGTACTTC	CASSSGQGLRRYF
TRBV24-1	-	TRBJ2-2	-	TGTGCCACCAGTCCCAACCTAGGGGTTAACGGGGAGCTGTTTTTT	CATSPNLGVNGELFF
TRBV9	TRBD1	TRBJ2-1	-	TGTGCCAGCAGCGTCCTTACAGGGGGGAATGAGCAGTTCTTC	CASSVLTGGNEQFF
TRBV24-1	TRBD1	TRBJ1-1	once	TGTGCCACCAGTGATGGGACAGACACTGAAGCTTTCTTT	CATSDGTDTEAFF
TRBV4-2	TRBD1	TRBJ1-2	-	TGTGCCAGCAGCCGCCCCCGGGACAGGGGGCCTGGCTACACCTTC	CASSRPRDRGPGYTF
TRBV7-9	TRBD2	TRBJ2-3	-	TGTGCCAGCAGCTCTCCAGCGGGGGGGCTTGGTACGCAGTATTTT	CASSSPAGGLGTQYF
TRBV4-1	-	TRBJ2-3	-	TGCGCCAGCAGCTTATCCTTGATTCGGGGTCCCAAGGCGGCGACGCAGTATTTT	CASSLSLIRGPKAATQYF
TRBV19	-	TRBJ1-2	-	TGTGCCAGTAGTATAGGAGTCAGCTCTAACTATGGCTACACCTTC	CASSIGVSSNYGYTF
TRBV6-1	-	TRBJ1-6	-	TGTGCCAGCAGTGAAGCCGCAGGGGAATACTCACCCCTCCACTTT	CASSEAAGEYSPLHF
TRBV2	-	TRBJ2-3	-	TGTGCCAGCAGTTGGGGAAGACGGGGAGATACGCAGTATTTT	CASSWGRRGDTQYF
TRBV18	TRBD1	TRBJ1-5	-	TGTGCCAGCTCACCGGGACAGGGGGACAATCAGCCCCAGCATTTT	CASSPGQGDNQPQHF
TRBV9	-	TRBJ1-1	-	TGTGCCAGCAGCGTAGGTGGGGTCCAAGACACTGAAGCTTTCTTT	CASSVGGVQDTEAFF
TRBV6-5	-	TRBJ1-3	-	TGTGCCGGTTGGAGGGGTTTTGGAAACGCCATATATTTT	CAGWRGFGNAIYF
TRBV18	-	TRBJ1-5	-	TGTGCCAGCTCACCAGGGGGCGGAAGTCAGCCCCAGCATTTT	CASSPGGGSQPQHF
TRBV28	TRBD1	TRBJ2-7	-	TGTGCCAGCAGTTTATGGGACAGGGACTCCTACGAGCAGTACTTC	CASSLWDRDSYEQYF
TRBV7-6	TRBD1	TRBJ2-3	-	TGTGCCAGCAGCAGACGGACAGGGCTAAGCACAGATACGCAGTATTTT	CASSRRTGLSTDTQYF
TRBV5-6	-	TRBJ2-7	-	TGTGCCAGCAGCTTCTCCTACGAGCAGTACTTC	CASSFSYEQYF
TRBV4-2	-	TRBJ1-2	-	TGTGCCAGCAGCCAAGAGGCGGAGCGGCGTTATGGCTACACCTTC	CASSQEAERRYGYTF
TRBV11-2	-	TRBJ1-2	-	TGTGCCAGCAGCCTACTGTCGGGGGGCCGGAATGGCTACACCTTC	CASSLLSGGRNGYTF
TRBV18	TRBD1	TRBJ2-4	-	TGTGCCAGTCGGGGACAGTCAAAAAACATTCAGTACTTC	CASRGQSKNIQYF
TRBV5-1	TRBD1	TRBJ1-1	-	TGCGCCAGCAGCTGGGGGGACAGGCAGAACACTGAAGCTTTCTTT	CASSWGDRQNTEAFF
TRBV15	TRBD1	TRBJ1-5	-	TGTGCCACCAGCAGCCGACAGGGACGTCAGCCCCAGCATTTT	CATSSRQGRQPQHF
TRBV27	TRBD2	TRBJ2-7	-	TGTGCCAGCAGCCCCACTGGCGGGGGGGCCAGGGGGAGAGCCTACGAGCAGTACTTC	CASSPTGGGARGRAYEQYF
TRBV28	TRBD1	TRBJ2-7	-	TGTGCCAGCAGCCGGGGACAGGTCTACGAGCAGTACTTC	CASSRGQVYEQYF
TRBV10-3	-	TRBJ2-3	few	TGTGCCACCAAGAACGGGGGCTCGGGAGATACGCAGTATTTT	CATKNGGSGDTQYF
TRBV27	-	TRBJ1-6	few	TGTGCCAGCAGTTTGAACAGGAAGCCACCCCTCCACTTT	CASSLNRKPPLHF
TRBV28	-	TRBJ1-2	-	TGTGCCAGCAGTAAAAATACAGGGTACAAGTTCTACACCTTC	CASSKNTGYKFYTF
TRBV7-9	TRBD1	TRBJ1-2	-	TGCGCCAGCAGCCCGGGACAGGGGGCCGGCTACACCTTC	CASSPGQGAGYTF
TRBV3-1/TRBV3-2	-	TRBJ1-5	-	TGTGCCAGCAGCCATTCAGGGAACAATCAGCCCCAGCATTTT	CASSHSGNNQPQHF
TRBV6-1	TRBD2	TRBJ2-3	-	TGTGCCAGCAGTGAAGGCCCTAGCGGGTATACGCAGTATTTT	CASSEGPSGYTQYF
TRBV4-1	TRBD1	TRBJ1-1	once	TGCGCCAGCAGCCAACAACAGGGGGAAGGGACTGAAGCTTTCTTT	CASSQQQGEGTEAFF
TRBV6-5	TRBD2	TRBJ2-3	-	TGTGCCAGCAGTCCTTCCCTAGCGGGGGGCGGTACGCAGTATTTT	CASSPSLAGGGTQYF
TRBV28	-	TRBJ1-5	few	TGTGCCAGCAGTAACAGCTATAGCAATCAGCCCCAGCATTTT	CASSNSYSNQPQHF
TRBV4-2	-	TRBJ1-2	few	TGTGCCAGCAGCCAAGTGGATAGAGGGGACTATGGCTACACCTTC	CASSQVDRGDYGYTF
TRBV6-2/TRBV6-3	-	TRBJ2-7	-	TGTGCCAGCAGTTACCTCCGGACAGTTCCCTACGAGCAGTACTTC	CASSYLRTVPYEQYF